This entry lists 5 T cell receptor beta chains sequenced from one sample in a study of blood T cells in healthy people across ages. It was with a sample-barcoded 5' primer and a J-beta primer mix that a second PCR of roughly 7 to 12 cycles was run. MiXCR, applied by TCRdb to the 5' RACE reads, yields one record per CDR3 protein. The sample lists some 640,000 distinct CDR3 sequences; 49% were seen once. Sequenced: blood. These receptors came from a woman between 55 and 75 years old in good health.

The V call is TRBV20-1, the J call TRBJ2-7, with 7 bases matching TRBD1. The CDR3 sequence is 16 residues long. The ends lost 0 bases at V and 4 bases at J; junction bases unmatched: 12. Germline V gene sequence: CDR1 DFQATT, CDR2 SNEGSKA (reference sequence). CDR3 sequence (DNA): TGCAGTGCTAGAGATCCTAGACAGGGCCCACGGTACGAGCAGTACTTC. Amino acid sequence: CSARDPRQGPRYEQYF.

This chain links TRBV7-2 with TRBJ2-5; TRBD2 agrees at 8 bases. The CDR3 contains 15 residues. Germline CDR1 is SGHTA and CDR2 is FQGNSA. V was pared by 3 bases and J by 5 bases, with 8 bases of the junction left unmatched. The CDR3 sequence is CASSFTGGPVETQYF. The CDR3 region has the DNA TGTGCCAGCAGCTTCACGGGGGGGCCTGTGGAGACCCAGTACTTC.

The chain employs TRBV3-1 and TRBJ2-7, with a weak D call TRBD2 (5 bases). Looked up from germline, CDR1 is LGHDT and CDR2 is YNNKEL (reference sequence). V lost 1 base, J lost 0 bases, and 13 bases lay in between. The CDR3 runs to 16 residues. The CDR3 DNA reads TGTGCCAGCAGCCAAGCAGGCGGGTCGAGCTCCTACGAGCAGTACTTC. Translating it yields CASSQAGGSSSYEQYF.

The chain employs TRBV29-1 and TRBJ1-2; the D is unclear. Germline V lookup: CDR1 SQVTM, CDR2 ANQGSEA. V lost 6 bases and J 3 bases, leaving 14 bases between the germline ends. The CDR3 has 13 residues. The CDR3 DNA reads TGCAGCGTAGACGTGCCAGGCGACTATGGCTACACCTTC. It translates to CSVDVPGDYGYTF.

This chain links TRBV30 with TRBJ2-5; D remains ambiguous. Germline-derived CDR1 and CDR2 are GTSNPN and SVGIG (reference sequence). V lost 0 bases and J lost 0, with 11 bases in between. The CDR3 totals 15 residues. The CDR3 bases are TGTGCCTGGAGTGTACCAACCCAGTACCAAGAGACCCAGTACTTC. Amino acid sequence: CAWSVPTQYQETQYF.